This T cell receptor beta chain emerged from a study of T cell repertoires in cytomegalovirus infection. Overall study: In public TCR beta signatures, there were indications of both CMV infection and matching HLA type.

As concerns this clonotype: Antigen specificity is unknown.

There are 17 residues in the CDR3. Germline V gene lookup returns CDR1 SGDLS and CDR2 YYNGEE. V lost 0 bases, J lost 5 bases, and 10 bases stayed unmatched. TCRdb fed the reads into MiXCR, producing one record per CDR3 protein. The sample contains about 920,000 distinct CDR3 sequences, about a third of which appear only once. General study points: HLA-C-restricted CMV clonotypes gave the most frequent clonotype in two of eight donors.

The V call is TRBV9, the J call TRBJ2-2; 7 positions match TRBD1. Material: cultured CD8+ T cells from PBMCs, obtained from culture after CMV antigen stimulation. This receptor was obtained from a human donor in good health (CMV status not recorded). Some clones in this sample may be carry-over from other donors' samples. The CDR3 sequence is CASSVVAKLGQTGELFF. The CDR3 nucleotides read TGTGCCAGCAGCGTAGTAGCCAAATTGGGACAGACCGGGGAGCTGTTTTTT.